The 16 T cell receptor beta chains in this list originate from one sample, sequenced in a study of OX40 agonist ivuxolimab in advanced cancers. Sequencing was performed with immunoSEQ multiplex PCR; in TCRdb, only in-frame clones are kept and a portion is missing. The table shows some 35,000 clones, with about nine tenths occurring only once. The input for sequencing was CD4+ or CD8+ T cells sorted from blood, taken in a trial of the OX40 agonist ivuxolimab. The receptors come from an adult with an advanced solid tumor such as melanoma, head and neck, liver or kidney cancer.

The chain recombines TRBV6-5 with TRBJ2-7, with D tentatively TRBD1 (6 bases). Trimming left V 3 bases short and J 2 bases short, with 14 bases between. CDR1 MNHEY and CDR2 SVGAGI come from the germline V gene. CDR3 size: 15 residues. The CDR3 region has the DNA TGTGCCAGCAGTTATGGGTACAGGGACACCTACGAGCAGTACTTC. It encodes CASSYGYRDTYEQYF.

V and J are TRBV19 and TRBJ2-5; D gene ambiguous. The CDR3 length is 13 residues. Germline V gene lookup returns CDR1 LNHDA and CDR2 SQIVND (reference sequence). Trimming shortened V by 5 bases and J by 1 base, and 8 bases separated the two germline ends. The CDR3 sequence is CASSAAAQETQYF. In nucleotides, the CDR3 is TGTGCCAGTAGTGCGGCAGCCCAAGAGACCCAGTACTTC.

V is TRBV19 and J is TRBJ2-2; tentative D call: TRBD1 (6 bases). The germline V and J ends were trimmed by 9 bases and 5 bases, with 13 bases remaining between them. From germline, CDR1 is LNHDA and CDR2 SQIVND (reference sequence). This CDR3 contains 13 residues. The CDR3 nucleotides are TGTGCCAGCAGCTACAGGGAGACCGGGGAGCTGTTTTTT. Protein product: CASSYRETGELFF.

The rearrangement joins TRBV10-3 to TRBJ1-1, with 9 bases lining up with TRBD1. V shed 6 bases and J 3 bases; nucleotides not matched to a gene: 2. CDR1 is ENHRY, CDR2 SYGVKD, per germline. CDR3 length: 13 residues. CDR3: CAIRGQGDTEAFF. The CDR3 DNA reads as TGTGCCATCAGGGGACAGGGAGACACTGAAGCTTTCTTT.

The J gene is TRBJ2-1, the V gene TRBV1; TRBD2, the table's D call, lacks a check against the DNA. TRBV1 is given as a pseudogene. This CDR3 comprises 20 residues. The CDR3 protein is CTSSPMGVVAGPPSYNEQFF. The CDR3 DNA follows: TGCACCAGCAGCCCCATGGGAGTGGTAGCGGGCCCTCCCTCCTACAATGAGCAGTTCTTC.

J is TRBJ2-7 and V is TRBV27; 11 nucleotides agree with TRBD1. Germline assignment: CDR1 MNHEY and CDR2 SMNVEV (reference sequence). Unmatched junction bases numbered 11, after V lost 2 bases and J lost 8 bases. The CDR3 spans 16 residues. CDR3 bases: TGTGCCAGCAGTTTAGGTTTAGGGACAGGGGGACGGAAGCAGTACTTC. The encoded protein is CASSLGLGTGGRKQYF.

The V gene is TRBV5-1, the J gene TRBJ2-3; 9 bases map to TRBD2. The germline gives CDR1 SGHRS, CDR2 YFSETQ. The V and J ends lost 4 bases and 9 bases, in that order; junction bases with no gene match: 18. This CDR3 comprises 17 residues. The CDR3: CASSPYSGAGGTPTQYF. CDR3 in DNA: TGCGCCAGCAGCCCCTATTCGGGAGCGGGGGGTACCCCAACGCAGTATTTT. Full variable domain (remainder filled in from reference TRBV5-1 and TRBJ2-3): KAGVTQTPRYLIKTRGQQVTLSCSPISGHRSVSWYQQTPGQGLQFLFEYFSETQRNKGNFPGRFSGRQFSNSRSEMNVSTLELGDSALYLCASSPYSGAGGTPTQYFGPGTRLTVL.

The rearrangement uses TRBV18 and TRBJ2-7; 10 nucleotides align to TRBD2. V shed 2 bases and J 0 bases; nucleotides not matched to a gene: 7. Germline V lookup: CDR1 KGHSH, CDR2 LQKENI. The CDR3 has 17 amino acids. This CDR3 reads CASSPARAGGSSYEQYF. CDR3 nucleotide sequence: TGTGCCAGCTCACCAGCACGAGCGGGGGGGAGCTCCTACGAGCAGTACTTC.

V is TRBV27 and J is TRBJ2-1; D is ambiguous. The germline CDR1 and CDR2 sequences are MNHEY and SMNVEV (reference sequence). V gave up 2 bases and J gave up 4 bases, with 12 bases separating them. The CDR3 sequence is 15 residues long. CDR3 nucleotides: TGTGCCAGCAGTTTACGTTCTCAGCTTTACAATGAGCAGTTCTTC. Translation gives CASSLRSQLYNEQFF.

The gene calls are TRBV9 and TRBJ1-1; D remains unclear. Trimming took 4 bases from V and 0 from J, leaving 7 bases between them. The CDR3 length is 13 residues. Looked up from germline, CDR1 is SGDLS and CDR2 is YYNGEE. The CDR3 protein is CASSFIMNTEAFF. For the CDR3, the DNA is TGTGCCAGCAGCTTTATCATGAACACTGAAGCTTTCTTT. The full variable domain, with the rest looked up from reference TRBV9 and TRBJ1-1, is DSGVTQTPKHLITATGQRVTLRCSPRSGDLSVYWYQQSLDQGLQFLIQYYNGEERAKGNILERFSAQQFPDLHSELNLSSLELGDSALYFCASSFIMNTEAFFGQGTRLTVV.

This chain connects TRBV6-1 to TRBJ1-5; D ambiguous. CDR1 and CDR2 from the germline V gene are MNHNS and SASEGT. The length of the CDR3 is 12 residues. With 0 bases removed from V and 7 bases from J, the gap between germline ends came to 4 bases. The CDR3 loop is CASSEANQPQHF. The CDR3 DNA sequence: TGTGCCAGCAGTGAAGCCAACCAGCCCCAGCATTTT.

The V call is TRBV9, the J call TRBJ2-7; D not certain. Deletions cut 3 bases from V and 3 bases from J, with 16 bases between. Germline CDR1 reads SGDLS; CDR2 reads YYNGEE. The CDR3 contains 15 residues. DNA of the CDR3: TGTGCCAGCAGCGGAGGAGACACCCATCTCTACGAGCAGTACTTC. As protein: CASSGGDTHLYEQYF.

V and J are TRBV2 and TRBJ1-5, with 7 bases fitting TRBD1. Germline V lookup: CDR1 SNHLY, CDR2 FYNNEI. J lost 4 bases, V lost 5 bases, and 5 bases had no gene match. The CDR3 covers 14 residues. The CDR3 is CASSPGQPNQPQHF. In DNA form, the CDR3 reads TGTGCCAGCAGTCCGGGACAGCCTAATCAGCCCCAGCATTTT.

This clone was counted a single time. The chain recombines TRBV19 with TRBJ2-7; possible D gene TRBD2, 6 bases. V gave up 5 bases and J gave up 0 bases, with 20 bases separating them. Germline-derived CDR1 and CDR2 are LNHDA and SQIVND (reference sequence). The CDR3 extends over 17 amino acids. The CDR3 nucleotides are TGTGCCAGTAGTCGGGCTAGCGATCCTACGAGCTCCTACGAGCAGTACTTC. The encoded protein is CASSRASDPTSSYEQYF.

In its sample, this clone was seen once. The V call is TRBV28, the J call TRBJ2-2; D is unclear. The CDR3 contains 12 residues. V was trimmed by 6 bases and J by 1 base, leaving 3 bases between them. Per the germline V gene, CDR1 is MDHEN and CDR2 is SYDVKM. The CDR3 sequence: CASSRNTGELFF. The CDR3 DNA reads TGTGCCAGCAGCCGGAACACCGGGGAGCTGTTTTTT.

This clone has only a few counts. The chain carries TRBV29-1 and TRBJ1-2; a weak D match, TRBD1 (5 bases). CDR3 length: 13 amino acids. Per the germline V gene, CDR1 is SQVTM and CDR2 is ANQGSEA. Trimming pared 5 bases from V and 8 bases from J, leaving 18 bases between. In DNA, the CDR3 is TGCAGCGTTCACGAGGACAAGGGAATCGGCTACACCTTC. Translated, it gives CSVHEDKGIGYTF.